This T cell receptor beta chain is from a study of radiotherapy plus CTLA-4 blockade in lung cancer (dated by TCRdb to 2016 to 2018). Looking at the study overall: Objective responses were observed in 15% to 20% of enrolled patients, and disease control was achieved in 31%.

A word on this clone: Its antigen specificity is not known. Within one base of it there is no much larger clone, and no base qualities were kept.

Taken from cysteine to phenylalanine, the CDR3 has 15 residues. Only CDR3 DNA remains: 45 bases, in frame from the first base. V was cut back by 1 base and J by 1 base, leaving a gap of 8 bases between them. The germline V gene specifies SGDLS as CDR1 and YYNGEE as CDR2. What the work shows at the level of the full study, not this receptor alone: Early dynamic changes in blood T cell clones, together with increased serum interferon-beta after radiation, were reported as the strongest predictors of response. After treatment with radiotherapy and ipilimumab, TCR clones that originated in tumors expanded in peripheral blood.

The study evaluated CTLA-4 blockade (ipilimumab) given together with focal radiation therapy in patients who had chemo-refractory metastatic non-small-cell lung cancer. Receptors were amplified or captured by the immunoSEQ multiplex PCR assay. TCRdb obtained this table from immuneACCESS and retained in-frame rearrangements with V and J assigned. These tables miss some clones; where compared with another copy, unresolved V genes account for less than half of the shortfall, and the remainder is unexplained. This sample gives about 45,000 clones in total; roughly 76% of them show up just once. The ten top clones hold around 7.7% of the sample.

This chain is built from TRBV9 and TRBJ2-2; TRBD1 is a weak D gene call, 6 bases matching. The specimen comprised peripheral blood, sampled from a patient treated with radiotherapy plus ipilimumab. The TCR was taken from a human donor with non-small cell lung cancer who had stable disease on radiotherapy plus ipilimumab. The CDR3 region has the sequence CASSVTGLNTGELFF. In nucleotide form, the sequence is TGTGCCAGCAGCGTAACAGGGCTGAACACCGGGGAGCTGTTTTTT.